Sequencing of this T cell receptor (beta chain) was carried out in a study of Tregs in tolerant kidney transplant recipients. This CDR3 has 14 residues. Germline V gives CDR1 DFQATT, CDR2 SNEGSKA (reference sequence). V was clipped by 6 bases and J by 4 bases; unmatched bases: 8. Measured with immunoSEQ multiplex PCR; TCRdb has only the in-frame clones, and not every one. This repertoire includes about 48,000 clones. In regard to this clone: The read falls 3 residues short of the CDR3 end, and the missing part is taken from the germline J gene.

The clonotype originates from a human donor who received a combined kidney and bone marrow transplant. The chain carries TRBV20-1 and TRBJ2-2, with TRBD1 matching over 7 bases. This sample comprised CD4+ T cells from blood, obtained before the transplant. The DNA read from the CDR3 is TGCAGTGCCCCGGGACAGTACCCCACCGGGGAG. It yields the protein CSAPGQYPTGE. The full CDR3 sequence reads CSAPGQYPTGELFF.